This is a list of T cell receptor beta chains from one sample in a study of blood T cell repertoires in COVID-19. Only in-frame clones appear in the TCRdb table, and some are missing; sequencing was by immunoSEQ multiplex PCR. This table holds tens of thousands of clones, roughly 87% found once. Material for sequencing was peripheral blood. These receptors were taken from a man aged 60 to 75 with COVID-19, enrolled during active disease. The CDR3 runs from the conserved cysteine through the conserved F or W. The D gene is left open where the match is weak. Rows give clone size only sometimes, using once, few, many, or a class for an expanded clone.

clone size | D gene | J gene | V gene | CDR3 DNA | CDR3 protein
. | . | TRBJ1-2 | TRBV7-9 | TGTGCCAGCAGCTTAGCGCGAGAACAGGGATCCTATGGCTACACCTTC | CASSLAREQGSYGYTF
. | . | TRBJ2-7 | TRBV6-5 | TGTGCCAGCAGCGGGATAGCGCCTTCCTACGAGCAGTACTTC | CASSGIAPSYEQYF
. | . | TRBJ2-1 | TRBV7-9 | TGTGCCAGCAGGTTGGGTTATTCCTACAATGAGCAGTTCTTC | CASRLGYSYNEQFF
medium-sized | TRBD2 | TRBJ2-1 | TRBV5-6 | TGTGCCAGCACCAGGTGGGCTAGCGGCGTTTATGAGCAGTTCTTC | CASTRWASGVYEQFF
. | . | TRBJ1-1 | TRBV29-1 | TGCAGCGTTGGAGGACAGTTAAAGACTGAAGCTTTCTTT | CSVGGQLKTEAFF
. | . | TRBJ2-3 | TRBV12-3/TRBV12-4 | TGTGCCGTAGGCAGCGGCACGCAGTATTTT | CAVGSGTQYF
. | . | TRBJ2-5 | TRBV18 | TGTGCCAGCTCACCGTCGGATACTACCGGGAAGACCCAGTACTTC | CASSPSDTTGKTQYF
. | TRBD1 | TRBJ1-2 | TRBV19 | TGTGCCAGTAGTTCCGGGACAGGGGGCGTCTATGGCTACACCTTC | CASSSGTGGVYGYTF
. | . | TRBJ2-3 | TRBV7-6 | TGTGCCAGCAGCCCGGACTGGGGAAACACAGATACGCAGTATTTT | CASSPDWGNTDTQYF
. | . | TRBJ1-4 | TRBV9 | TGTGCCAGCAGCGTAGGATTAGGACAGACAAATGAAAAACTGTTTTTT | CASSVGLGQTNEKLFF
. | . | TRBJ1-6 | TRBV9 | TGTGCCAGCAGCGCGGGAAGAGGTAATTCACCCCTCCACTTT | CASSAGRGNSPLHF
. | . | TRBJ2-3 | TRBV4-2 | TGTGCCAGCAGCCAAGAGGCTCAGGTCGGACTGGATACGCAGTATTTT | CASSQEAQVGLDTQYF
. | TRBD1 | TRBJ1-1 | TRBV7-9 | TGTGCCAGCAGCTTTCCGGGACAGGGGGTACGGGAAGCTTTCTTT | CASSFPGQGVREAFF
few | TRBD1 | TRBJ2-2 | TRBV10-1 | TGCGCCAGCAGTGATAGACAGGGGGCTAACGGGGAGCTGTTTTTT | CASSDRQGANGELFF
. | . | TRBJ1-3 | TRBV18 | TGTGCCAGCTCACCAAATATATGGCAGTCCGGAAACACCATATATTTT | CASSPNIWQSGNTIYF
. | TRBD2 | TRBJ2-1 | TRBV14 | TGTGCCAGCAGCCTTTATGACCCCCTAGCGGGAGGGGCGGCTGAGCAGTTCTTC | CASSLYDPLAGGAAEQFF
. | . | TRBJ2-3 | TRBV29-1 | TGCAGCGTTGAAGGCTTGAGAGATACGCAGTATTTT | CSVEGLRDTQYF
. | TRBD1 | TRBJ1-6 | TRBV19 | TGTGCCAGTAGCCCAAACGCCGCAGGGGGACTAGATTCACCCCTCCACTTT | CASSPNAAGGLDSPLHF
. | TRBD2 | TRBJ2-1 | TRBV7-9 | TGTGCCAGCAGACCGGGACTAGCGGGACTATCCTACAATGAGCAGTTCTTC | CASRPGLAGLSYNEQFF
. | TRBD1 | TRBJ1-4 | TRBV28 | TGTGCCAGCAGTTTGACAGGGGTGGAAAAACTGTTTTTT | CASSLTGVEKLFF
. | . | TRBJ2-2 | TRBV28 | TGTGCCAGCAGTTTTATCACCGGGGAGCTGTTTTTT | CASSFITGELFF
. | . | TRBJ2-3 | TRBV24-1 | TGTGCCACCAGTGAGCCAGGACTAAGCACAGATACGCAGTATTTT | CATSEPGLSTDTQYF
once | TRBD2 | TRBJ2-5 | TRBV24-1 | TGTGCCACCAGTGATCCGCTAGGGACTAGCGGGTCCCAAGAGACCCAGTACTTC | CATSDPLGTSGSQETQYF
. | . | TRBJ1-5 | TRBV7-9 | TGTGCCAGCAGCTTGGATTCGGCGGAGCCCCAGCATTTT | CASSLDSAEPQHF
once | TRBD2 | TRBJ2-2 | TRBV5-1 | TGCGCCAGCAGCTTGCGCGGGAGGAGCGACACCGGGGAGCTGTTTTTT | CASSLRGRSDTGELFF
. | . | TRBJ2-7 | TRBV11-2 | TGTGCCAGCAGCTCATACGGGACAATTTACGAGCAGTACTTC | CASSSYGTIYEQYF
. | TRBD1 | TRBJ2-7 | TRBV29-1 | TGCAGCGGGGGACAGGGGAAATACGAGCAGTACTTC | CSGGQGKYEQYF
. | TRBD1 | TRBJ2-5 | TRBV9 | TGTGCCAGCAGCGTATCCGGGACAGGGAGTGGAGAGACCCAGTACTTC | CASSVSGTGSGETQYF
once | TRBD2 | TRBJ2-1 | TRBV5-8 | TGTGCCAGCAGCTTGGAGAGCGGGAGCTCCTACAATGAGCAGTTCTTC | CASSLESGSSYNEQFF
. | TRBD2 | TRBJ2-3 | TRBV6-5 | TGTGCCAGCGGGACTAGCGGGGGGCCAGATACGCAGTATTTT | CASGTSGGPDTQYF
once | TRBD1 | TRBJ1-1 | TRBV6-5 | TGTGCCAGCAGTTACTTGGCCGGGACAGGGGGCGCTTTCTTT | CASSYLAGTGGAFF
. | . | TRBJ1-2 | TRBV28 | TGTGCCAGCACCGGGGGGTGGGACCCTCACCCCCCTAACTATGGCTACACCTTC | CASTGGWDPHPPNYGYTF
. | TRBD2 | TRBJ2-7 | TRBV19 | TGTGCCAGTAACGGCGGTAGCGGGACCTACGAGCAGTACTTC | CASNGGSGTYEQYF
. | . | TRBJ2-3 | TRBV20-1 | TGCAGTGCCCCAGTCACAGATACGCAGTATTTT | CSAPVTDTQYF
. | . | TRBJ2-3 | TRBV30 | TGTGCCTGGAGTACGGTCACAGATACGCAGTATTTT | CAWSTVTDTQYF
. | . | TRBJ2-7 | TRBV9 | TGTGCCAGCAGCGAAGGGGTGGCAGGGGCGCAGTACTTC | CASSEGVAGAQYF
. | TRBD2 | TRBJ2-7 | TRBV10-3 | TGTGCCATCAGCCTAGGGACTAGCGGGAACCACGAGCAGTACTTC | CAISLGTSGNHEQYF
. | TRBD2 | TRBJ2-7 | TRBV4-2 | TGTGCCAGCAGCCAACCGCGGGATAGCGGGAGATTTGGCTCCTACGAGCAGTACTTC | CASSQPRDSGRFGSYEQYF
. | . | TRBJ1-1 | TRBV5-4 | TGTGCCACCCAAAGGGGGGGAGCGGAAGGCACTGAAGCTTTCTTT | CATQRGGAEGTEAFF
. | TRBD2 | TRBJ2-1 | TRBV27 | TGTGCCAGCCGCGCTTTAGCGGGAGTGTCCTACAATGAGCAGTTCTTC | CASRALAGVSYNEQFF
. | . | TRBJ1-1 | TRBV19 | TGTGCCAGTAGTATGGCCCTGGCGCAGGCCCTGTCCATCGCTGATGAAGCTTTCTTT | CASSMALAQALSIADEAFF
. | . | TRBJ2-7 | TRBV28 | TGTGCCAGCAGAAATATCCGGGCAGGGCGTGGGTCCTACGAGCAGTACTTC | CASRNIRAGRGSYEQYF
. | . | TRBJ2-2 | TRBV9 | TGTGCCAGCAGCGGCGGTGGGGAGCTGTTTTTT | CASSGGGELFF
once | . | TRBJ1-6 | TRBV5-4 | TGTGCCAGCAGCTTGGCAGGGGATTTCTCACCCCTCCACTTT | CASSLAGDFSPLHF
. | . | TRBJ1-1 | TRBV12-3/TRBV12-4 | TGTGCCAGCAGTTGGACAATGAACACTGAAGCTTTCTTT | CASSWTMNTEAFF
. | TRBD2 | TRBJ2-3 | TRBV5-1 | TGCGCCAGCAGCCCCCGGACTAGGTCAGATACGCAGTATTTT | CASSPRTRSDTQYF
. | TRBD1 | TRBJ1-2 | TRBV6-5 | TGTGCCAGCAACCCACAGGGGAGGCCTTATGGCTACACCTTC | CASNPQGRPYGYTF